This T cell receptor (beta chain) was profiled in a study of cytomegalovirus exposure and HLA in healthy donors. The study, taken as a whole, reports: In a later analysis, donors in an Asian-associated ancestry cluster reportedly had fewer N-insertions in productive TCRs than the cohort mean.

Concerning this clone itself: What it recognizes is unknown.

PCR amplification relied on 60 Vbeta primers (plus 13 Jbeta primers). Only in-frame clones appear in the TCRdb table, and some are missing; sequencing was by immunoSEQ multiplex PCR. The sample consists of 90,000 to 150,000 clones, approximately 78% of them appearing once. The receptor comes from a woman younger than 45 in good health and CMV-seropositive. The sequenced material came from PBMCs.

The chain's CDR3 is CASSPGHWRGEGLGYEQYF. CDR3 DNA: TGTGCCAGCAGCCCGGGGCATTGGCGGGGGGAAGGGTTGGGCTACGAGCAGTACTTC. V usage is TRBV7-2 and J usage is TRBJ2-7; 8 bases line up with TRBD2. CDR1 is SGHTA and CDR2 is FQGNSA in the germline V gene. The CDR3 is made up of 19 amino acids. J lost 3 bases, V lost 5 bases, and 21 bases had no gene match.